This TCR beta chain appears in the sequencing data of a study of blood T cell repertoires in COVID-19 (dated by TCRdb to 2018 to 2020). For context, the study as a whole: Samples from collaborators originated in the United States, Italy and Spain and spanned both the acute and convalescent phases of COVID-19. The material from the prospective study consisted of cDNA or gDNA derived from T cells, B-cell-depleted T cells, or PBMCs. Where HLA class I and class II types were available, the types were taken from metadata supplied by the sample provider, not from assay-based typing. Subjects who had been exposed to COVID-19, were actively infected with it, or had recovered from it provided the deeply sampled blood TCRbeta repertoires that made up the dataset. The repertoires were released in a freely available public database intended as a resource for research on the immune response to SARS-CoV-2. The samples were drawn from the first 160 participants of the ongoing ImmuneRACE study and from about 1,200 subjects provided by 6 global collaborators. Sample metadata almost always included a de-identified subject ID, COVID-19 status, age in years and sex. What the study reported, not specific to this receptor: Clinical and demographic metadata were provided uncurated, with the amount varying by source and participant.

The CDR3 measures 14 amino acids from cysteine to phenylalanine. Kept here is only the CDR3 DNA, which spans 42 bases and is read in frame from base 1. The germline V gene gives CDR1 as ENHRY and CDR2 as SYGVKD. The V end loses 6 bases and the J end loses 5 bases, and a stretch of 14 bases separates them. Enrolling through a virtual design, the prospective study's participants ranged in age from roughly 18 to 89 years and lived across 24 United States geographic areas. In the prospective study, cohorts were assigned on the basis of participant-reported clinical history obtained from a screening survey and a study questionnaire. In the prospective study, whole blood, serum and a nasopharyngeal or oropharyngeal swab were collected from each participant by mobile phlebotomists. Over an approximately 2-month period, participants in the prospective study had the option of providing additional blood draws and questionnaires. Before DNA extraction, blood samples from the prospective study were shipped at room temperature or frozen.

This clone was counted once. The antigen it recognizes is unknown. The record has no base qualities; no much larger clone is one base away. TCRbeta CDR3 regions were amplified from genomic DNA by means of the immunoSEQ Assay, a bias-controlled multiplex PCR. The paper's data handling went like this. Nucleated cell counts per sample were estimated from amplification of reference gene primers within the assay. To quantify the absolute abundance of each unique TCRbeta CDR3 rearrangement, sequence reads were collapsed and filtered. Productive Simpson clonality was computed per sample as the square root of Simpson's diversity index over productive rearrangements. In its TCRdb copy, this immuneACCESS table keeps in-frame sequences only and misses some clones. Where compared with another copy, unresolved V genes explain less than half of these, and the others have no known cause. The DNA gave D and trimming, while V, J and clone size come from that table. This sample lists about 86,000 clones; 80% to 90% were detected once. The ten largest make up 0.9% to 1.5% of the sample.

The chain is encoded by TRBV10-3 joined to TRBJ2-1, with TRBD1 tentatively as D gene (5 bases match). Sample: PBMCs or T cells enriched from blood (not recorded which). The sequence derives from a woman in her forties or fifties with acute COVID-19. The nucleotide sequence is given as TGTGCCATCAGCCGGCAGGGCGGTAACAATGAGCAGTTCTTC. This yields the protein CAISRQGGNNEQFF.